This TCR beta chain was recovered during a study of cytomegalovirus exposure and HLA in healthy donors. The CDR3 sequence is 12 residues long. Germline V gene data show CDR1 as SGDLS and CDR2 as YYNGEE. V was shortened by 4 bases and J by 9 bases, with 13 bases between the two germline ends. Both 60 Vbeta primers and 13 Jbeta primers went into the PCR. Clones were sequenced by immunoSEQ multiplex PCR, and TCRdb holds only the in-frame ones, with some missing. The data contain some 120,000 clones, about 77% of them singletons. Sequenced: PBMCs. This clonotype was sampled from a middle-aged man in good health and CMV-seronegative. The V and J genes are TRBV9 and TRBJ1-2, with a weak D call TRBD1 (5 bases). Here the CDR3 DNA reads TGTGCCAGCAGCACTGACAGTTCAAGCTACACCTTC. This sequence encodes CASSTDSSSYTF.